The 18 T cell receptor beta chains given below trace back to one sample, sequenced in a study of blood T cells in healthy people across ages. Combining a sample-barcoded 5' primer with a J-beta primer mix, a second PCR ran for 7 to 11 cycles. TCRdb redid the calling of the 5' RACE reads with MiXCR, one entry per CDR3 protein. The sample lists about 1.4 million distinct CDR3 sequences, roughly 64% occurring once. The sequenced sample consisted of blood. These receptors were obtained from a man between 18 and 35 years old in good health.

The V and J genes are TRBV11-2 and TRBJ2-1, with 12 bases fitting TRBD2. The length of the CDR3 is 16 residues. Germline V gene data show CDR1 as SGHAT and CDR2 as FQNNGV. V trimming: 5 bases; J trimming: 8 bases; junction bases outside the gene matches: 10. CDR3 amino acids: CASSIGQGLAGYEQFF. CDR3 coding DNA: TGTGCCAGCAGCATAGGACAGGGACTAGCGGGCTATGAGCAGTTCTTC.

In its sample, this clonotype was seen many times. The chain recombines TRBV27 with TRBJ1-2, with TRBD1 as a possible D gene (5 bases). Per the germline V gene, CDR1 is MNHEY and CDR2 is SMNVEV (reference sequence). Trimming removed 2 bases at V and 2 bases at J, with 12 bases between. The CDR3 runs to 15 residues. The CDR3 loop is CASSLVPGENYGYTF. In DNA form, the CDR3 reads TGTGCCAGCAGTTTAGTTCCGGGGGAGAACTATGGCTACACCTTC.

The chain joins TRBV6-6 to TRBJ1-2, with D possibly TRBD1 on 6 matching bases. V gave up 0 bases and J gave up 8 bases, with 13 bases separating them. The CDR3 spans 14 residues. CDR1 and CDR2 from the germline V gene are MNHNY and SVGAGI (reference sequence). CDR3 DNA: TGTGCCAGCAGTTACTCGAATCGGGGGGGCGGCTACACCTTC. Protein: CASSYSNRGGGYTF.

The DNA of the CDR3 is TGTGCCAGCAGCCCCCGGGGGACAACTAATGAAAAACTGTTTTTT. Protein sequence: CASSPRGTTNEKLFF. This chain links TRBV27 with TRBJ1-4, with TRBD1 as a possible D gene (5 bases). Germline loops: CDR1 MNHEY, CDR2 SMNVEV (reference sequence). V was cut by 6 bases and J by 0 bases, with 11 bases left in between. This CDR3 has 15 residues.

V gene TRBV28 combines with J gene TRBJ2-5, with 7 nucleotides matching TRBD1. Germline-derived CDR1 and CDR2 are MDHEN and SYDVKM. The V segment lost 4 bases and the J segment 4 bases; nucleotides outside the gene matches: 9. The CDR3 spans 15 residues. The CDR3 DNA sequence: TGTGCCAGCAGTTCCCGGGACAGAAATTTAGAGACCCAGTACTTC. Translation gives CASSSRDRNLETQYF.

The V and J genes are TRBV28 and TRBJ1-1; 8 positions match TRBD1. This CDR3 is 16 amino acids long. Trimming took 6 bases from V and 0 from J; bases not matched to a gene: 9. From germline, CDR1 is MDHEN and CDR2 SYDVKM. CDR3 amino acids: CASRSDREEVNTEAFF. Written as DNA, the CDR3 is TGTGCCAGCAGGTCGGACAGGGAGGAGGTGAACACTGAAGCTTTCTTT.

The chain couples TRBV29-1 to TRBJ1-1; unclear D gene. Germline V CDR1 and CDR2: SQVTM, ANQGSEA. V dropped 3 bases and J dropped 3 bases, with 11 bases sitting between them. The CDR3 runs 13 residues. This CDR3 is CSVDTPWDTEAFF. The CDR3 nucleotides read TGCAGCGTTGACACTCCCTGGGACACTGAAGCTTTCTTT.

The rearrangement links TRBV5-6 to TRBJ2-4, with 7 bases fitting TRBD1. The last part of the DNA fits TRBJ2-7 better; the J call may be wrong. CDR3 length equals 13 residues. Germline V gene lookup returns CDR1 SGHDT and CDR2 YYEEEE. The CDR3 region is CASRPQGGNEQYF. DNA for the CDR3: TGTGCCAGCAGACCTCAAGGGGGCAACGAGCAGTACTTC.

This sequence joins TRBV7-2 and TRBJ2-3, with D unclear. The V gene lost 4 bases and the J gene lost 7 bases, with 9 bases spanning the gap. The CDR3 runs 12 residues. Germline V gene sequence: CDR1 SGHTA, CDR2 FQGNSA. The CDR3 nucleotides read TGTGCCAGCAGCTCAGTGGGGAATACGCAGTATTTT. Translated, it gives CASSSVGNTQYF.

This sequence joins TRBV6-5 and TRBJ2-5, with TRBD1 matching 7 bases. V gave up 6 bases and J gave up 4 bases; unmatched junction bases: 5. The germline CDR1 and CDR2 sequences are MNHEY and SVGAGI. The CDR3 totals 13 residues. The CDR3 spells CASRGPGGETQYF. CDR3 in DNA: TGTGCCAGCAGAGGGCCAGGGGGAGAGACCCAGTACTTC.

The chain couples TRBV27 to TRBJ2-1; TRBD2 might be the D (5 bases). There are 16 residues in the CDR3. V lost 3 bases to trimming and J lost 7 bases, with 19 bases between them. In germline, CDR1 is MNHEY, CDR2 SMNVEV (reference sequence). The CDR3 nucleotides read TGTGCCAGCAGTTTTGACGGGAATGGGTGGCGGAATGAGCAGTTCTTC. It is translated as CASSFDGNGWRNEQFF.

This chain connects TRBV20-1 to TRBJ2-5, with D possibly TRBD1 on 5 matching bases. The germline V gene has CDR1 DFQATT and CDR2 SNEGSKA (reference sequence). V was trimmed by 4 bases and J by 3 bases, leaving 18 bases between them. The CDR3 runs to 15 residues. CDR3 sequence: CSAIPPRAGKETQYF. As DNA, the CDR3 is TGCAGTGCTATCCCCCCCAGGGCAGGAAAAGAGACCCAGTACTTC.

The V and J genes are TRBV5-1 and TRBJ2-3; TRBD2 aligns across 12 bases. This CDR3 has 16 amino acids. Germline trimming cut 5 bases from V and 6 bases from J; bases unmatched to any gene: 10. Per germline, CDR1 SGHRS and CDR2 YFSETQ. CDR3 sequence (DNA): TGCGCCAGCAGGGGTTCTCTAGCGGGGGGGCCGGATACGCAGTATTTT. It specifies CASRGSLAGGPDTQYF.

Comment on this clonotype: One end of the junction is discordant with germline, which a read error may explain. This chain uses TRBV20-1 with TRBJ2-5, with D possibly matching TRBD2 (6 bases). Germline values: CDR1 DFQATT, CDR2 SNEGSKA (reference sequence). This CDR3 is 13 amino acids long. The CDR3 nucleotides read TGCGGAACCGGACAAATGGGACTCGGGACCCGGTACTTC. Protein: CGTGQMGLGTRYF.

This chain links TRBV4-1 with TRBJ2-1; perhaps TRBD1 as D (6 bases). V was clipped by 6 bases and J by 5 bases, with 11 bases between them. This CDR3 contains 13 residues. Germline V CDR1 and CDR2: MGHRA, YSYEKL. The CDR3 sequence is CASRDSSDNEQFF. The CDR3 DNA is TGCGCCAGCAGGGACAGTTCAGACAATGAGCAGTTCTTC.

J is TRBJ2-7 and V is TRBV29-1; D call uncertain. V lost 0 bases and J lost 7, with 13 bases in between. Germline loops: CDR1 SQVTM, CDR2 ANQGSEA. CDR3 length equals 13 residues. The CDR3 is CSVEEERANEQYF. CDR3 sequence (DNA): TGCAGCGTTGAAGAGGAAAGGGCCAATGAGCAGTACTTC.

The chain recombines TRBV27 with TRBJ2-3; 7 positions agree with TRBD2. After removal of 0 bases from V and 0 bases from J, the junction contained 9 bases not matched to a gene. Germline CDR1 MNHEY, CDR2 SMNVEV (reference sequence). The CDR3 is made up of 18 amino acids. DNA of the CDR3: TGTGCCAGCAGTTTATCTGGCGGGGGATACTCTAGCACAGATACGCAGTATTTT. This codes for CASSLSGGGYSSTDTQYF.

This clonotype was seen a handful of times. The rearrangement joins TRBV15 to TRBJ2-3; maybe TRBD1 (6 bases). Trimming took 5 bases from V and 10 from J, leaving 13 bases between them. The germline CDR1 and CDR2 sequences are LNHNV and YYDKDF (reference sequence). The CDR3 runs 12 residues. The CDR3 DNA sequence: TGTGCCACCAGCGGCGAGGGGGATCCGCAGTATTTT. This encodes CATSGEGDPQYF.